The entry below gives a single T cell receptor beta chain sequence along with its context. Original data processing: By means of reference gene primer amplification, nucleated cell counts were estimated. Clones were sequenced by immunoSEQ multiplex PCR, and TCRdb holds only the in-frame ones, with some missing. D and trimming come from the DNA, and the V and J calls and clone size come from that table. The sample has some 45,000 clones, roughly nine tenths seen once; the top ten hold around 8.5%. The sample belongs to a study of blood T cell repertoires in COVID-19. Whole-study context: Donors in the United States, Italy and Spain gave samples during acute or convalescent COVID-19. From T cells, B-cell-depleted T cells, or PBMCs came the material, which was cDNA or gDNA.

This CDR3 contains 15 residues. From germline, CDR1 is SGHTA and CDR2 FQGNSA. After removal of 5 bases from V and 2 bases from J, the junction contained 4 bases not matched to a gene. The TCR was taken from a human donor in a cohort sampled during active COVID-19. The material sequenced was peripheral blood. The chain combines TRBV7-2 with TRBJ1-2; TRBD1 agrees at 11 bases. The CDR3 DNA follows: TGTGCCAGCAGCCCCGGGACAGGGGGGAACTATGGCTACACCTTC. This codes for CASSPGTGGNYGYTF.